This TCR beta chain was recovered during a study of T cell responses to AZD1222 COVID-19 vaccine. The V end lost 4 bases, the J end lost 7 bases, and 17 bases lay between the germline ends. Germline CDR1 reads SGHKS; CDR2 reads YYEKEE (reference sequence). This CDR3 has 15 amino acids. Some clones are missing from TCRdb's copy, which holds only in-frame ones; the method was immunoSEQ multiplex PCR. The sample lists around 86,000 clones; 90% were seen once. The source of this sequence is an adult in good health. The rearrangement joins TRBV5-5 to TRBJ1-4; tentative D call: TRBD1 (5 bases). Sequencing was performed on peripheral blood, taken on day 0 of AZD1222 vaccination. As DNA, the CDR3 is TGTGCCAGCAGCCTGGTGGGGGGAGGAGGTGAAAAACTGTTTTTT. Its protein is CASSLVGGGGEKLFF.